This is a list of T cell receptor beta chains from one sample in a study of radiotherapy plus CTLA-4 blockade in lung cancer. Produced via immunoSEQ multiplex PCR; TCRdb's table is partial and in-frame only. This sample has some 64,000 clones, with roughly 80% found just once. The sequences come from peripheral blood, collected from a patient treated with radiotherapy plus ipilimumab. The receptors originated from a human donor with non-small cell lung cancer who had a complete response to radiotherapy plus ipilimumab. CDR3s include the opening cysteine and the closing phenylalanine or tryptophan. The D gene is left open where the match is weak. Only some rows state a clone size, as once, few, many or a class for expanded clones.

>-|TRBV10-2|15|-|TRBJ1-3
TGCGCCAGCAGTGAGTCAGGGATCTCTGGAAACACCATATATTTT
CASSESGISGNTIYF
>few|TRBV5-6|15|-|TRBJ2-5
TGTGCCTCCAGCTTCAGGGCCAGGGGTACAGAGACCCAGTACTTC
CASSFRARGTETQYF
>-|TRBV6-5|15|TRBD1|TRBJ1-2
TGTGCCAGCAGTTACAAAAGACAGGGGGCCGGAGGCTACACCTTC
CASSYKRQGAGGYTF
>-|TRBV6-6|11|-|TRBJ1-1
TGTGCCAGCAGTCAATACACTGAAGCTTTCTTT
CASSQYTEAFF
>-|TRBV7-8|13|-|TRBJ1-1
TGTGCCAGCAGCTTAGAGGGGAACACTGAAGCTTTCTTT
CASSLEGNTEAFF
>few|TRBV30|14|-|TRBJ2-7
TGTGCCTGGAGTGTAGGTGACAAATCACGCGAGCAGTACTTC
CAWSVGDKSREQYF
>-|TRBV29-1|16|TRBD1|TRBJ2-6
TGCAGTGTCTATAGGGACAGGCTCTCTGGGGCCAACGTCCTGACTTTC
CSVYRDRLSGANVLTF
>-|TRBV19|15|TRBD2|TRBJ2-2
TGTGCCAGTAGTCCCCGAGGTAGCGGGGGCGGGGAGCTGTTTTTT
CASSPRGSGGGELFF
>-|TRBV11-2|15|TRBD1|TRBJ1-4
TGTGCCAGCAGCTTAGAGGACAGGGGGGGTGAAAAACTGTTTTTT
CASSLEDRGGEKLFF
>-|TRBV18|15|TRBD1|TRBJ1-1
TGTGCCAGCTCACTAATCCCAGGGGGGATCGCTGAAGCTTTCTTT
CASSLIPGGIAEAFF
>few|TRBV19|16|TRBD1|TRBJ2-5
TGTGCCAGTAGTACAGGGACAGTGGGGATCCAAGAGACCCAGTACTTC
CASSTGTVGIQETQYF
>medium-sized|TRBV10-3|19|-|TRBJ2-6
TGTGCCATCAGTGAGTCAGGTCCGGGGTCTGAATCTGGGGCCAACGTCCTGACTTTC
CAISESGPGSESGANVLTF
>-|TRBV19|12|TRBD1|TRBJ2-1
TGTGCCAGTAGGGGACAGGGCAATGAGCAGTTCTTC
CASRGQGNEQFF
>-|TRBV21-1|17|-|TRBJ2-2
TGTGCCAGCAGCAAAGCGCGGAACTTTACGAACACCGGGGAGCTGTTTTTT
CASSKARNFTNTGELFF
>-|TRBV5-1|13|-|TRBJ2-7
TGCGCCAGCAGCTTGGTCGGGGACGACGAGCAGTACTTC
CASSLVGDDEQYF
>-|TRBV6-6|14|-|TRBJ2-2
TGTGCCAGCATTAACCGGGCCAACACCGGGGAGCTGTTTTTT
CASINRANTGELFF
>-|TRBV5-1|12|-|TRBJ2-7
TGCGCCAGCAGCTCGCTCGACTACGAGCAGTACTTC
CASSSLDYEQYF
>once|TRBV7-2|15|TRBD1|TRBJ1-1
TGTGCCAGCAGCTTCGGACAGGGACTGAACACTGAAGCTTTCTTT
CASSFGQGLNTEAFF
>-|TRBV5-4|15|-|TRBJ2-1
TGTGCCAGCAGCTTGCTATCGGGGTCCTACAATGAGCAGTTCTTC
CASSLLSGSYNEQFF
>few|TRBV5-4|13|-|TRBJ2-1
TGTGCCAGCAGCTTGGGGACAGATAATGAGCAGTTCTTC
CASSLGTDNEQFF
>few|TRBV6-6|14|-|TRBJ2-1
TGTGCCAGCAGTTGGGGCCCGGGGTACAATGAGCAGTTCTTC
CASSWGPGYNEQFF
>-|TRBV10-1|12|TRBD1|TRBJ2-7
TGCGCCAGCAGTTCGGACAGGGAAGAGCAATACTTC
CASSSDREEQYF
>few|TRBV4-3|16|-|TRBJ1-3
TGCGCCAGCAGCCAAGACTACAGAAGCTCTGGAAACACCATATATTTT
CASSQDYRSSGNTIYF
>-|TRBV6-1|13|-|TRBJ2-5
TGTGCCAGCAGCGGGGGACCACAAGAGACCCAGTACTTC
CASSGGPQETQYF
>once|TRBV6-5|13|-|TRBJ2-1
TGTGCCAGCATCAACTGGGGCAAAAATGAGCAGTTCTTC
CASINWGKNEQFF